A selection of T cell receptor beta chains follows, all from one sample in a study of T cells in Graves' hyperthyroidism and ophthalmopathy. From the multiplex PCR reads, TCRdb called clonotypes with MiXCR, one entry per CDR3 protein. In the table there are around 400,000 distinct CDR3 sequences, roughly 15% of which are singletons. Sequencing was performed on blood. The receptors shown here come from a woman aged 60 to 75 with Graves' ophthalmopathy. CDR3s include the opening cysteine and the closing phenylalanine or tryptophan. A D gene is named only where the DNA matches it firmly. A row's size may be missing; if present it is once, few, many or a size class.

d_gene: .
v_gene: TRBV2
abundance: .
j_gene: TRBJ2-5
CDR3aa: CARPKGTQYF
CDR3nt: TGTGCCAGACCTAAGGGGACCCAGTACTTC

d_gene: TRBD2
v_gene: TRBV5-6
abundance: few
j_gene: TRBJ2-2
CDR3aa: CASSLRAGGGTGELFF
CDR3nt: TGTGCCAGCAGCTTGAGAGCGGGAGGGGGCACCGGGGAGCTGTTTTTT

d_gene: .
v_gene: TRBV20-1
abundance: .
j_gene: TRBJ1-5
CDR3aa: CSAGGDNNQPQHF
CDR3nt: TGCAGTGCGGGGGGGGACAACAATCAGCCCCAGCATTTT

d_gene: TRBD2
v_gene: TRBV20-1
abundance: few
j_gene: TRBJ2-7
CDR3aa: CSAMTSSGRSSYEQYF
CDR3nt: TGCAGTGCCATGACCTCTAGCGGGAGGAGCTCCTACGAGCAGTACTTC

d_gene: .
v_gene: TRBV18
abundance: many
j_gene: TRBJ2-5
CDR3aa: CASSPGILETQYF
CDR3nt: TGTGCCAGCTCACCGGGCATCTTAGAGACCCAGTACTTC

d_gene: TRBD1
v_gene: TRBV5-1
abundance: many
j_gene: TRBJ2-1
CDR3aa: CASSLDPPGQGLMDNEQFF
CDR3nt: TGCGCCAGCAGCTTGGATCCCCCCGGACAGGGGTTAATGGACAATGAGCAGTTCTTC

d_gene: .
v_gene: TRBV4-1
abundance: .
j_gene: TRBJ1-5
CDR3aa: CASSQDRLNNQPQHF
CDR3nt: TGCGCCAGCAGCCAAGATCGGCTCAACAATCAGCCCCAGCATTTT

d_gene: TRBD1
v_gene: TRBV7-2
abundance: many
j_gene: TRBJ2-3
CDR3aa: CASARTGATDTQYF
CDR3nt: TGTGCCAGCGCGAGGACAGGGGCCACAGATACGCAGTATTTT

d_gene: TRBD2
v_gene: TRBV20-1
abundance: .
j_gene: TRBJ2-3
CDR3aa: CSARGLAIGFVDTQYF
CDR3nt: TGCAGTGCTAGAGGACTAGCTATCGGGTTTGTAGATACGCAGTATTTT

d_gene: .
v_gene: TRBV27
abundance: many
j_gene: TRBJ2-3
CDR3aa: CASSAVAADTQYF
CDR3nt: TGTGCCAGCAGCGCCGTGGCGGCAGATACGCAGTATTTT

d_gene: TRBD1
v_gene: TRBV12-3/TRBV12-4
abundance: .
j_gene: TRBJ1-1
CDR3aa: CASRLGQGKAFF
CDR3nt: TGTGCCAGCAGACTTGGACAGGGAAAAGCTTTCTTT

d_gene: TRBD2
v_gene: TRBV20-1
abundance: many
j_gene: TRBJ2-3
CDR3aa: CSANKIAGDTQYF
CDR3nt: TGCAGTGCTAACAAAATAGCGGGAGATACGCAGTATTTT

d_gene: .
v_gene: TRBV7-9
abundance: many
j_gene: TRBJ1-2
CDR3aa: CASSSDNQDTF
CDR3nt: TGTGCCAGCAGCTCAGACAATCAGGACACCTTC

d_gene: .
v_gene: TRBV4-1
abundance: .
j_gene: TRBJ1-5
CDR3aa: CASSPVGGGQPQHF
CDR3nt: TGCGCCAGCAGCCCCGTGGGGGGCGGTCAGCCCCAGCATTTT

d_gene: .
v_gene: TRBV12-3/TRBV12-4
abundance: many
j_gene: TRBJ2-4
CDR3aa: CASSLEAGRSPQYF
CDR3nt: TGTGCCAGCAGTTTAGAGGCAGGGAGGTCGCCTCAGTACTTC

d_gene: .
v_gene: TRBV9
abundance: once
j_gene: TRBJ2-7
CDR3aa: CASSAGLFNYEQYF
CDR3nt: TGTGCCAGCAGTGCGGGACTGTTCAACTACGAGCAGTACTTC

d_gene: .
v_gene: TRBV7-9
abundance: many
j_gene: TRBJ2-3
CDR3aa: CASSRGGGTDTQYF
CDR3nt: TGTGCCAGCAGCAGGGGGGGCGGAACAGATACGCAGTATTTT

d_gene: .
v_gene: TRBV4-2
abundance: few
j_gene: TRBJ2-3
CDR3aa: CASSQDALESTQYF
CDR3nt: TGTGCCAGCAGCCAAGATGCACTAGAGAGTACGCAGTATTTT

d_gene: .
v_gene: TRBV10-2
abundance: many
j_gene: TRBJ2-5
CDR3aa: CASGSKGETQYF
CDR3nt: TGCGCCAGCGGGAGTAAGGGAGAGACCCAGTACTTC

d_gene: TRBD2
v_gene: TRBV3-1
abundance: few
j_gene: TRBJ2-7
CDR3aa: CASSPGLTQEQYF
CDR3nt: TGTGCCAGCAGCCCGGGACTAACGCAGGAGCAGTACTTC

d_gene: .
v_gene: TRBV28
abundance: many
j_gene: TRBJ2-1
CDR3aa: CASTLGREQFF
CDR3nt: TGTGCCAGCACCTTAGGGCGGGAGCAGTTCTTC

d_gene: .
v_gene: TRBV24-1
abundance: many
j_gene: TRBJ2-1
CDR3aa: CATSEYRTTSYNEQFF
CDR3nt: TGTGCCACCAGTGAGTACAGGACAACTTCTTACAATGAGCAGTTCTTC

d_gene: TRBD1
v_gene: TRBV5-5
abundance: many
j_gene: TRBJ1-6
CDR3aa: CASSLQGQMNSPLHF
CDR3nt: TGTGCCAGCAGCTTGCAGGGACAGATGAATTCACCCCTCCACTTT

d_gene: TRBD1
v_gene: TRBV29-1
abundance: few
j_gene: TRBJ1-1
CDR3aa: CSVDPLLVGQGTTAFF
CDR3nt: TGCAGCGTTGATCCTCTCCTTGTGGGACAGGGAACGACAGCTTTCTTT

d_gene: TRBD1
v_gene: TRBV27
abundance: many
j_gene: TRBJ1-4
CDR3aa: CASSPDRGWANEKLFF
CDR3nt: TGTGCCAGCAGCCCCGACAGGGGGTGGGCTAATGAAAAACTGTTTTTT

d_gene: TRBD1
v_gene: TRBV20-1
abundance: few
j_gene: TRBJ1-2
CDR3aa: CSATPRTGSYGYTF
CDR3nt: TGCAGTGCTACACCCCGGACAGGGAGCTATGGCTACACCTTC

d_gene: TRBD1
v_gene: TRBV28
abundance: few
j_gene: TRBJ2-6
CDR3aa: CASSFPSGQGSGANVLTF
CDR3nt: TGTGCCAGCAGCTTTCCATCGGGACAGGGCTCTGGGGCCAACGTCCTGACTTTC

d_gene: TRBD2
v_gene: TRBV27
abundance: once
j_gene: TRBJ2-7
CDR3aa: CASSLSPPGPGLRGEQYF
CDR3nt: TGTGCCAGCAGTTTATCGCCCCCTGGGCCGGGACTACGCGGCGAGCAGTACTTC

d_gene: .
v_gene: TRBV29-1
abundance: few
j_gene: TRBJ2-1
CDR3aa: CSVELRGSRNEQFF
CDR3nt: TGCAGCGTTGAACTAAGAGGGTCTCGGAATGAGCAGTTCTTC

d_gene: .
v_gene: TRBV2
abundance: .
j_gene: TRBJ2-2
CDR3aa: CASLWDVADTGELFF
CDR3nt: TGTGCCAGCCTTTGGGACGTAGCCGACACCGGGGAGCTGTTTTTT

d_gene: .
v_gene: TRBV9
abundance: .
j_gene: TRBJ1-3
CDR3aa: CASRSRGGNTIYF
CDR3nt: TGTGCCAGCAGGTCGAGGGGGGGAAACACCATATATTTT

d_gene: .
v_gene: TRBV12-3/TRBV12-4
abundance: .
j_gene: TRBJ2-3
CDR3aa: CASSLARRDTQYF
CDR3nt: TGTGCCAGCAGTTTAGCTCGTAGGGATACGCAGTATTTT

d_gene: TRBD2
v_gene: TRBV4-2
abundance: few
j_gene: TRBJ2-7
CDR3aa: CASSQDAREGRREQYF
CDR3nt: TGTGCCAGCAGCCAAGATGCGCGGGAGGGCCGGAGAGAGCAGTACTTC

d_gene: .
v_gene: TRBV7-9
abundance: many
j_gene: TRBJ2-3
CDR3aa: CASSLRSGADTQYF
CDR3nt: TGTGCCAGCAGCTTAAGGTCGGGAGCAGATACGCAGTATTTT

d_gene: .
v_gene: TRBV20-1
abundance: .
j_gene: TRBJ2-7
CDR3aa: CSASADSYEQYF
CDR3nt: TGCAGTGCTAGCGCGGATTCCTACGAGCAGTACTTC

d_gene: TRBD1
v_gene: TRBV20-1
abundance: many
j_gene: TRBJ2-3
CDR3aa: CSAIGQGRDTQYF
CDR3nt: TGCAGTGCTATTGGACAGGGGCGAGATACGCAGTATTTT

d_gene: TRBD2
v_gene: TRBV7-3
abundance: many
j_gene: TRBJ2-1
CDR3aa: CASSLGVLAGEHEQFF
CDR3nt: TGTGCCAGCAGCTTAGGGGTGTTAGCGGGAGAACATGAGCAGTTCTTC

d_gene: TRBD2
v_gene: TRBV6-9
abundance: .
j_gene: TRBJ2-7
CDR3aa: CASSSQTSGSRSYEQYF
CDR3nt: TGTGCCAGCAGTTCCCAGACTAGCGGGAGTAGGTCCTACGAGCAGTACTTC

d_gene: .
v_gene: TRBV27
abundance: .
j_gene: TRBJ1-5
CDR3aa: CASSLSRASNQPQHF
CDR3nt: TGTGCCAGCAGTTTATCCAGGGCGAGCAATCAGCCCCAGCATTTT

d_gene: .
v_gene: TRBV30
abundance: few
j_gene: TRBJ2-1
CDR3aa: CAWSVRAGYYNEQFF
CDR3nt: TGTGCCTGGAGTGTACGGGCGGGGTATTACAATGAGCAGTTCTTC

d_gene: .
v_gene: TRBV6-1
abundance: many
j_gene: TRBJ1-5
CDR3aa: CASRGPGDQPQHF
CDR3nt: TGTGCCAGCAGGGGACCGGGAGACCAGCCCCAGCATTTT

d_gene: .
v_gene: TRBV6-2/TRBV6-3
abundance: .
j_gene: TRBJ1-1
CDR3aa: CASRTVMNTEAFF
CDR3nt: TGTGCCAGCAGGACAGTTATGAACACTGAAGCTTTCTTT

d_gene: TRBD1
v_gene: TRBV28
abundance: many
j_gene: TRBJ1-1
CDR3aa: CASSLREGARTEAFF
CDR3nt: TGTGCCAGCAGCCTGAGAGAGGGGGCGCGTACTGAAGCTTTCTTT

d_gene: .
v_gene: TRBV5-1
abundance: few
j_gene: TRBJ1-3
CDR3aa: CASSPEPIGGLGSGNTIYF
CDR3nt: TGCGCCAGCAGCCCCGAACCCATTGGGGGTTTAGGCTCTGGAAACACCATATATTTT

d_gene: .
v_gene: TRBV5-1
abundance: .
j_gene: TRBJ1-3
CDR3aa: CASSATGYGNTIYF
CDR3nt: TGCGCCAGCAGCGCTACAGGGTACGGAAACACCATATATTTT